This T cell receptor (beta chain) was identified during a study of control samples from healthy donors and cancer patients. Per the germline V gene, CDR1 is SGHAT and CDR2 is FQNNGV. There are 16 residues in the CDR3. V was pared by 5 bases and J by 4 bases, with 15 bases between. This table comes from immunoSEQ multiplex PCR, and its TCRdb copy is limited to in-frame clones, with some not included. The table includes about 140,000 clones, roughly 90% detected once. This TCR derives from a man aged 25-45 years in good health. This sequence joins TRBV11-2 and TRBJ1-6; D remains unclear. The sequencing input was blood. The CDR3 region has the DNA TGTGCCAGCAGCGAGAACTTTGTGGGTTATAATTCACCCCTCCACTTT. It codes for CASSENFVGYNSPLHF. The complete variable domain, with remaining parts taken from reference TRBV11-2 and TRBJ1-6, reads EAGVAQSPRYKIIEKRQSVAFWCNPISGHATLYWYQQILGQGPKLLIQFQNNGVVDDSQLPKDRFSAERLKGVDSTLKIQPAKLEDSAVYLCASSENFVGYNSPLHFGNGTRLTVT.